This is a list of T cell receptor beta chains from one sample in a study of blood T cell repertoires in COVID-19. Data came from immunoSEQ multiplex PCR; TCRdb stores just in-frame clones and leaves some out. The sample consists of roughly 24,000 clones, around 91% of them appearing once. Sequencing was carried out using peripheral blood. The receptors come from a woman in her sixties with active COVID-19. Both conserved end residues are part of each CDR3. A D gene is named only where the DNA matches it firmly. Size is omitted from some rows. Given values are once, few, many or a class for expanded clones.

V,D,J,size,CDR3,DNA
TRBV5-4,.,TRBJ1-1,once,CASSDQGRNTEAFF,TGTGCCAGCAGCGACCAGGGGCGAAACACTGAAGCTTTCTTT
TRBV5-1,TRBD1,TRBJ2-7,.,CASSLTGVAYEQYF,TGCGCCAGCAGCTTGACAGGGGTGGCCTACGAGCAGTACTTC
TRBV28,TRBD2,TRBJ2-7,.,CASSVESSGSDYEQYF,TGTGCCAGCAGTGTGGAAAGTAGCGGGAGTGATTACGAGCAGTACTTC
TRBV27,TRBD1,TRBJ2-7,.,CASRDRGYGDEQYF,TGTGCCAGCAGGGACAGGGGGTACGGGGACGAGCAGTACTTC
TRBV24-1,.,TRBJ1-5,.,CAAGGVEGSQHF,TGTGCCGCCGGGGGGGTAGAGGGTTCCCAGCATTTT
TRBV10-3,.,TRBJ2-1,few,CAISEGVGAMSSYNEQFF,TGTGCCATCAGTGAAGGGGTCGGCGCGATGAGCTCCTACAATGAGCAGTTCTTC
TRBV30,.,TRBJ1-5,.,CAWSVHGDLNQPQHF,TGTGCCTGGAGTGTACACGGAGACCTCAATCAGCCCCAGCATTTT
TRBV7-2,.,TRBJ2-7,.,CASSSLGGSYEQYF,TGTGCCAGCAGCTCCCTAGGCGGCTCCTACGAGCAGTACTTC
TRBV5-1,TRBD1,TRBJ2-7,.,CASAIRKPGQGTYEQYF,TGCGCCAGCGCCATCCGGAAGCCGGGACAGGGCACCTACGAGCAGTACTTC
TRBV7-3,.,TRBJ2-1,.,CASSLVRYNEQFF,TGTGCCAGCAGCTTAGTACGGTACAATGAGCAGTTCTTC
TRBV12-3/TRBV12-4,.,TRBJ1-1,.,CASTSAGTEAFF,TGTGCCAGCACCTCTGCCGGGACTGAAGCTTTCTTT
TRBV5-4,TRBD1,TRBJ2-7,.,CASSSKTGAIPFYEQYF,TGTGCCAGCAGCTCTAAGACAGGGGCCATTCCATTCTACGAGCAGTACTTC
TRBV5-1,TRBD2,TRBJ2-1,.,CASNQLAGAYNEQFF,TGCGCCAGCAATCAACTAGCGGGGGCTTACAATGAGCAGTTCTTC
TRBV14,.,TRBJ2-1,.,CATDRGANPYNEQFF,TGTGCCACCGACCGTGGGGCCAATCCCTACAATGAGCAGTTCTTC
TRBV6-5,.,TRBJ1-3,.,CASRGDSGNTIYF,TGTGCCAGCAGAGGGGACTCTGGAAACACCATATATTTT
TRBV9,.,TRBJ1-4,.,CASSVGQDNEKLFF,TGTGCCAGCAGCGTAGGACAGGATAATGAAAAACTGTTTTTT
TRBV11-3,.,TRBJ2-3,.,CASSFPVRSSWRDTQYF,TGTGCCAGCAGCTTCCCTGTCCGGTCCTCGTGGAGGGATACGCAGTATTTT
TRBV28,TRBD1,TRBJ2-5,.,CASSPGQAQETQYF,TGTGCCAGCAGTCCGGGACAGGCACAAGAGACCCAGTACTTC
TRBV9,.,TRBJ1-1,.,CASSPRGLESAEAFF,TGTGCCAGCAGCCCAAGGGGGTTGGAGAGCGCTGAAGCTTTCTTT
TRBV11-3,.,TRBJ2-1,.,CASSLPRNEQFF,TGTGCCAGCAGCTTACCGAGGAATGAGCAGTTCTTC
TRBV18,TRBD2,TRBJ2-2,.,CASSPPSSGSNTGELFF,TGTGCCAGCTCACCACCGAGTAGCGGGTCGAACACCGGGGAGCTGTTTTTT
TRBV7-2,.,TRBJ1-1,.,CASSLMGATNTEAFF,TGTGCCAGCAGCTTAATGGGGGCGACGAACACTGAAGCTTTCTTT
TRBV29-1,TRBD2,TRBJ2-2,.,CSIRTSGMYTGELFF,TGCAGCATACGGACTAGCGGGATGTACACCGGGGAGCTGTTTTTT
TRBV27,.,TRBJ2-5,.,CASSRGRLETQYF,TGTGCCAGCAGTCGTGGGCGTCTTGAGACCCAGTACTTC
TRBV5-4,TRBD2,TRBJ2-7,.,CASSSPGLGNYEQYF,TGTGCCAGCAGCTCCCCGGGACTAGGGAATTACGAGCAGTACTTC
TRBV11-2,.,TRBJ2-1,.,CASKGSYRVSEQFF,TGTGCCAGCAAGGGCTCATACAGGGTCTCTGAGCAGTTCTTC
TRBV18,TRBD1,TRBJ1-1,.,CASSPDRAEAFF,TGTGCCAGCTCACCAGACAGGGCGGAAGCTTTCTTT
TRBV7-2,TRBD1,TRBJ2-3,once,CASSSLTGTDTQYF,TGTGCCAGCAGCTCCTTGACAGGGACAGATACGCAGTATTTT
TRBV11-2,TRBD1,TRBJ1-1,.,CASSLDREAEAFF,TGTGCCAGCAGCCTCGACAGGGAGGCTGAAGCTTTCTTT
TRBV3-1/TRBV3-2,.,TRBJ2-2,.,CASSQVGGTGELFF,TGTGCCAGCAGCCAAGTGGGGGGAACCGGGGAGCTGTTTTTT
TRBV6-1,.,TRBJ2-7,.,CASSEPEGPQYF,TGTGCCAGCAGTGAACCGGAGGGACCGCAGTACTTC
TRBV5-1,TRBD2,TRBJ2-1,once,CASRRVAGANEQFF,TGCGCCAGCAGGAGAGTAGCGGGAGCCAATGAGCAGTTCTTC
TRBV4-3,.,TRBJ2-7,.,CASSQDQGGRGAYEQYF,TGCGCCAGCAGCCAAGATCAGGGCGGGCGGGGCGCCTACGAGCAGTACTTC
TRBV19,.,TRBJ1-5,.,CASSMGGEGRQPQHF,TGTGCCAGTAGTATGGGGGGGGAGGGGCGTCAGCCCCAGCATTTT
TRBV5-6,TRBD1,TRBJ1-5,once,CASTKSRQGARRSQPQHF,TGTGCCAGCACCAAATCCCGACAGGGGGCGAGGAGATCTCAGCCCCAGCATTTT
TRBV5-1,TRBD2,TRBJ2-1,.,CASGGGLSYNEQFF,TGCGCTAGCGGGGGAGGGCTATCCTACAATGAGCAGTTCTTC
TRBV6-5,.,TRBJ1-5,.,CASSTQGNQPQHF,TGTGCCAGCAGTACACAGGGAAATCAGCCCCAGCATTTT
TRBV10-2,TRBD2,TRBJ2-1,.,CASSLGLGNNEQFF,TGCGCCAGCAGTCTTGGACTAGGGAACAATGAGCAGTTCTTC
TRBV6-5,TRBD1,TRBJ2-7,once,CASSRGQGAGEQYF,TGTGCCAGCAGCCGAGGACAGGGGGCAGGAGAGCAGTACTTC
TRBV12-3/TRBV12-4,.,TRBJ2-7,.,CASSSDNYEQYF,TGTGCCAGCAGTTCCGACAACTACGAGCAGTACTTC
TRBV7-9,.,TRBJ2-1,.,CASSLEWGVDEQFF,TGTGCCAGCAGCTTAGAGTGGGGGGTGGATGAGCAGTTCTTC
TRBV10-2,TRBD2,TRBJ2-3,.,CASRQTSGSTDTQYF,TGCGCCAGCAGGCAGACTAGCGGTAGCACAGATACGCAGTATTTT
TRBV7-2,.,TRBJ2-4,.,CASSLGGDIQYF,TGTGCCAGCAGCTTAGGGGGGGACATTCAGTACTTC
TRBV28,TRBD1,TRBJ1-2,medium-sized,CASSLDGTGGSVYTF,TGTGCCAGCAGTTTGGATGGGACAGGGGGTTCGGTCTACACCTTC
TRBV27,TRBD1,TRBJ2-5,.,CASSPQGQGLETQYF,TGTGCCAGCAGTCCCCAAGGACAGGGGTTGGAGACCCAGTACTTC
TRBV6-2/TRBV6-3,.,TRBJ2-7,.,CASSYSPRQGLSEQYF,TGTGCCAGCAGTTACTCCCCCCGGCAGGGTTTGTCCGAGCAGTACTTC
TRBV7-2,.,TRBJ1-1,few,CASRLQGQNTEAFF,TGTGCCAGCAGACTACAGGGCCAAAACACTGAAGCTTTCTTT
TRBV12-5,TRBD1,TRBJ2-5,few,CASGWGQGMVETQYF,TGTGCTAGTGGTTGGGGACAGGGTATGGTAGAGACCCAGTACTTC
TRBV7-2,TRBD2,TRBJ2-1,.,CASSPTRTSGPSYNEQFF,TGTGCCAGCAGCCCGACCCGGACTAGCGGTCCGTCCTACAATGAGCAGTTCTTC
TRBV3-1/TRBV3-2,TRBD2,TRBJ2-7,.,CASSRTSTYEQYF,TGTGCCAGCAGTCGGACTAGTACCTACGAGCAGTACTTC